These 29 T cell receptor beta chains were all obtained from the same sample, sequenced in a study of identical twins. Using its own MiXCR run on the 5' RACE reads, TCRdb lists one record per CDR3 protein. The table includes more than 1.5 million distinct CDR3 sequences, around a third detected once. Sequencing was performed on cord blood. These receptors were obtained from a newborn girl in good health.

V is TRBV6-2 or TRBV6-3 and J is TRBJ2-6, with D perhaps matching TRBD1 (6 bases). Per germline, CDR1 MNHEY and CDR2 SVGEGT. Trimming cost V 7 bases and J 3 bases, with 13 bases left between them. CDR3 length: 15 residues. CDR3 residues: CASITQGFGANVLTF. CDR3 DNA sequence: TGTGCCAGCATCACACAGGGATTTGGGGCCAACGTCCTGACTTTC.

This clonotype was seen only a few times. This rearrangement joins TRBV28 to TRBJ2-5; D remains unclear. The germline V gene has CDR1 MDHEN and CDR2 SYDVKM. This CDR3 comprises 13 residues. Trimming pared 7 bases from V and 1 base from J, leaving 10 bases between. The CDR3 spells CASTPHTQETQYF. The CDR3 DNA is TGTGCCAGCACCCCACATACCCAAGAGACCCAGTACTTC.

This chain connects TRBV11-2 to TRBJ1-6, with D tentatively TRBD1 (6 bases). Germline V CDR1 and CDR2: SGHAT, FQNNGV. V gave up 6 bases and J gave up 8 bases, with 14 bases separating them. This CDR3 spans 14 amino acids. The CDR3 DNA follows: TGTGCCAGCAGGACTCACAGGGCGGATTCACCCCTCCACTTT. Its protein is CASRTHRADSPLHF.

The V gene is TRBV7-9, the J gene TRBJ1-5, with a tentative D call TRBD1 (6 bases). V was trimmed by 3 bases and J by 5 bases, leaving 23 bases between them. CDR3 size: 18 residues. Germline loops: CDR1 SEHNR, CDR2 FQNEAQ (reference sequence). CDR3 sequence (DNA): TGTGCCAGCAGCTTCCACCCCCGTGGGACAAGCGGATATCAGCCCCAGCATTTT. Translated: CASSFHPRGTSGYQPQHF.

There are many counts of this clonotype. The CDR3 protein is CASSFSGGNTEAFF. In nucleotides, the CDR3 is TGTGCCAGCAGTTTCTCAGGGGGGAACACTGAAGCTTTCTTT. The gene calls are TRBV12-3 or TRBV12-4 and TRBJ1-1, with 7 bases fitting TRBD1. The CDR3 is made up of 14 amino acids. Trimming at V came to 3 bases and at J to 1 base, leaving 2 bases not matched to a gene.

V usage is TRBV25-1 and J usage is TRBJ1-1; D is perhaps TRBD1 (5 bases). V lost 8 bases to trimming and J lost 2 bases, with 12 bases between them. Germline CDR1 MGHDK, CDR2 SYGVNS. The CDR3 is made up of 13 amino acids. This CDR3 is CASGQGPNTEAFF. The CDR3 nucleotides are TGTGCCAGCGGGCAGGGTCCTAACACTGAAGCTTTCTTT.

The genes are TRBV2 and TRBJ2-5; D is unresolved. The J call may be incorrect, as the DNA end agrees better with TRBJ2-1. The CDR3 length is 11 residues. Germline-derived CDR1 and CDR2 are SNHLY and FYNNEI. The CDR3 spells CACTIQETQFF. CDR3 in DNA: TGTGCCTGCACCATCCAAGAGACCCAGTTCTTC.

This sequence joins TRBV24-1 and TRBJ2-1, with a tentative D call TRBD1 (8 bases). CDR3 size: 15 residues. The germline V gene encodes CDR1 KGHDR and CDR2 SFDVKD. The V and J ends lost 3 bases and 5 bases respectively, with 13 bases between them. CDR3 sequence: CATSDRTGRDNEQFF. CDR3 in DNA: TGTGCCACCAGTGATAGGACAGGGAGGGACAATGAGCAGTTCTTC.

The CDR3 sequence: CASIPDRANQPQHF. The CDR3, as DNA: TGTGCCAGCATCCCGGACAGGGCCAATCAGCCCCAGCATTTT. This chain joins TRBV6-6 and TRBJ1-5, with 8 nucleotides matching TRBD1. CDR1 and CDR2 from the germline V gene are MNHNY and SVGAGI (reference sequence). CDR3 length: 14 amino acids. V was pared by 7 bases and J by 3 bases, with 5 bases of the junction left unmatched.

This chain joins TRBV12-3 or TRBV12-4 and TRBJ1-1; D unclear. This CDR3 has 14 residues. V lost 6 bases to trimming and J lost 4 bases, with 15 bases between them. The CDR3 here is CASRRRRTPTEAFF. CDR3 DNA: TGTGCCAGCAGGAGGAGACGGACGCCCACTGAAGCTTTCTTT.

The J gene is TRBJ1-1, the V gene TRBV20-1; the match to TRBD1 covers 7 bases. Per the germline V gene, CDR1 is DFQATT and CDR2 is SNEGSKA (reference sequence). V trimming: 6 bases; J trimming: 5 bases; junction bases outside the gene matches: 12. The CDR3 covers 14 residues. In DNA, the CDR3 is TGCAGTGCCCGACCCCGAACAGGGGAGACTGAAGCTTTCTTT. Protein product: CSARPRTGETEAFF.

V is TRBV29-1 and J is TRBJ1-3; 9 nucleotides line up with TRBD1. The CDR3 is 13 residues long. V was clipped by 7 bases and J by 2 bases; unmatched bases: 3. CDR1 SQVTM and CDR2 ANQGSEA come from the germline V gene. The CDR3 spells CSGGTGTGNTIYF. The CDR3 coding sequence is TGCAGCGGAGGGACAGGGACTGGAAACACCATATATTTT.

This rearrangement joins TRBV2 to TRBJ1-2, with D possibly matching TRBD1 (5 bases). Germline V gene data show CDR1 as SNHLY and CDR2 as FYNNEI. This CDR3 comprises 15 residues. V shed 4 bases and J shed 8 bases, with 20 bases lying between them. The CDR3 spells CASSVLGRESWGYTF. In DNA, the CDR3 is TGTGCCAGCAGTGTCTTGGGCAGGGAGTCGTGGGGCTACACCTTC.

This clonotype was observed a handful of times. This chain joins TRBV15 and TRBJ2-1, with D unclear. The V end lost 0 bases, the J end lost 5 bases, and 8 bases lay between the germline ends. Looked up from germline, CDR1 is LNHNV and CDR2 is YYDKDF (reference sequence). The CDR3 covers 14 residues. CDR3 sequence (DNA): TGTGCCACCAGCAGAGAAGGCGGAGACAATGAGCAGTTCTTC. Translating gives CATSREGGDNEQFF.

On this clonotype itself: Relative to the germline gene, one junction end is altered; a read error may explain this. The chain has TRBV29-1 and TRBJ1-1; 8 bases map to TRBD1. The CDR3 contains 14 residues. The germline V gene has CDR1 SQVTM and CDR2 ANQGSEA. In DNA, the CDR3 is TGCAGCGTTGAGGGGGACAGGCAGAACACTGAAACTTTCTTT. Its protein is CSVEGDRQNTETFF.

The genes are TRBV20-1 and TRBJ2-4, with TRBD2 identical over 8 bases. TRBJ2-7 matches the DNA end more closely, so the J call is doubtful. Germline CDR1 is DFQATT and CDR2 is SNEGSKA (reference sequence). The CDR3 covers 14 residues. CDR3 in amino acids: CSARVTGGTYEQYF. CDR3 DNA sequence: TGCAGTGCTAGAGTTACGGGAGGGACCTACGAGCAGTACTTC.

The CDR3 reads CASSSLAGIGWETQYF. In DNA, the CDR3 is TGTGCCAGCAGTTCCCTAGCGGGAATCGGATGGGAGACCCAGTACTTC. The J gene is TRBJ2-5, the V gene TRBV12-3 or TRBV12-4; 9 bases are a match to TRBD2. Trimming removed 4 bases from V and 5 bases from J; junction bases left unmatched: 11. The CDR3 runs to 16 residues.

This chain connects TRBV5-1 to TRBJ1-6; possible D gene TRBD1, 5 bases. V gave up 0 bases and J gave up 8 bases, with 12 bases separating them. This CDR3 contains 15 residues. Germline loops: CDR1 SGHRS, CDR2 YFSETQ. The CDR3 DNA reads as TGCGCCAGCAGCTTGGCTAGAGGGGTCTATTCACCCCTCCACTTT. Protein product: CASSLARGVYSPLHF.

In its sample, this clonotype was seen a few times. J is TRBJ2-7 and V is TRBV27, with TRBD1 matching 9 bases. V lost 5 bases to trimming and J lost 0 bases; unmatched junction nucleotides: 5. This CDR3 is 15 amino acids long. The germline V gene has CDR1 MNHEY and CDR2 SMNVEV (reference sequence). CDR3 sequence (DNA): TGTGCCAGCAGTCTCCGGGACAGGGCCTCCTACGAGCAGTACTTC. It specifies CASSLRDRASYEQYF.

This clonotype was picked up a small number of times. The chain links TRBV2 to TRBJ1-1; D ambiguous. This CDR3 region has 11 residues. In germline, CDR1 is SNHLY, CDR2 FYNNEI. With 8 bases removed from V and 10 bases from J, the gap between germline ends came to 14 bases. The CDR3 reads CASRTGSSAFF. The CDR3 region has the DNA TGTGCCAGCCGCACCGGGTCATCAGCTTTCTTT.

DNA for the CDR3: TGTGCCAGCAGGCTGTCGGGTGGGGACTACGAGCAGTACTTC. Amino acids: CASRLSGGDYEQYF. The rearrangement uses TRBV6-5 and TRBJ2-7; D unclear. Germline V lookup: CDR1 MNHEY, CDR2 SVGAGI. The ends were cut back, 6 bases at V and 3 bases at J, with 15 bases in the middle. This CDR3 region has 14 residues.

In its sample, this clonotype was seen a few times. This chain connects TRBV28 to TRBJ1-1; D not resolved. This CDR3 spans 14 amino acids. Trimming took 4 bases from V and 8 from J, leaving 17 bases between them. CDR1 and CDR2 from the germline V gene are MDHEN and SYDVKM. CDR3 sequence reads: CASSSSQQYREAFF. DNA of the CDR3: TGTGCCAGCAGTTCCTCCCAGCAATATAGAGAAGCTTTCTTT.

As regards this clonotype: A much more abundant neighbour one base away suggests this may be a read error. The genes are TRBV4-2 and TRBJ1-2; 9 positions match TRBD1. The V gene's germline CDR1 is LGHNA and CDR2 YNFKEQ. This CDR3 comprises 14 residues. The chain's CDR3 is CASTTGTGPYGHTF. For the CDR3, the DNA is TGTGCCAGCACGACCGGGACAGGGCCCTATGGCCACACCTTC.

This clonotype has just a few counts. V and J are TRBV5-1 and TRBJ1-4, with TRBD1 identical over 12 bases. CDR3 length: 14 amino acids. The germline CDR1 and CDR2 sequences are SGHRS and YFSETQ. V was clipped by 3 bases and J by 7 bases; unmatched bases: 1. CDR3 in DNA: TGCGCCAGCAGCTCGGGACAGGGGGCTGAAAAACTGTTTTTT. The encoded protein is CASSSGQGAEKLFF.

V is TRBV6-2 or TRBV6-3 and J is TRBJ2-4; D not certain. Trimming removed 3 bases at V and 4 bases at J, with 7 bases between. CDR1 is MNHEY, CDR2 SVGEGT, per germline. This CDR3 has 13 residues. The DNA for the CDR3 is TGTGCCAGCAGTTATGAAGGAAAAAACATTCAGTACTTC. Its translation: CASSYEGKNIQYF.

This sequence joins TRBV12-3 or TRBV12-4 and TRBJ2-1, with TRBD2 identical over 8 bases. The length of the CDR3 is 13 residues. Germline trimming cut 8 bases from V and 10 bases from J; bases unmatched to any gene: 10. The CDR3 loop reads CASSIVRGGEQFF. The CDR3 DNA is TGTGCCAGCTCCATTGTCCGCGGGGGGGAGCAGTTCTTC.

The chain carries TRBV3-1 and TRBJ2-1; the D call may be TRBD1 or TRBD2 (5 bases each). The ends were cut back, 2 bases at V and 6 bases at J, with 11 bases in the middle. Germline V CDR1 and CDR2: LGHDT, YNNKEL (reference sequence). This CDR3 has 14 amino acids. CDR3 protein: CASSQSGGLNEQFF. The CDR3 DNA is TGTGCCAGCAGCCAATCTGGGGGTCTCAATGAGCAGTTCTTC.

The rearrangement uses TRBV20-1 and TRBJ2-7; 9 bases map to TRBD2. The V gene's germline CDR1 is DFQATT and CDR2 SNEGSKA (reference sequence). J lost 6 bases, V lost 3 bases, and 12 bases had no gene match. This CDR3 spans 15 amino acids. Here the CDR3 DNA reads TGCAGTGCTAGCTCCCCGGGTAGCGGGAGTCTCGAGCAGTACTTC. Protein: CSASSPGSGSLEQYF.

This clonotype was recorded a few times. This chain joins TRBV20-1 and TRBJ1-2, with 9 bases identical to TRBD1. This CDR3 is 14 amino acids long. Germline-derived CDR1 and CDR2 are DFQATT and SNEGSKA (reference sequence). V was pared by 0 bases and J by 8 bases, with 7 bases of the junction left unmatched. Here the CDR3 DNA reads TGCAGTGCTAGAGACGAAACAGGGGGCTGGGGCTACACCTTC. It codes for CSARDETGGWGYTF.